These 20 T cell receptor beta chains originate from one sample sequenced in a study of OX40 agonist ivuxolimab in advanced cancers. Sequenced by immunoSEQ multiplex PCR; TCRdb stores in-frame clones only, minus some. The sample lists about 77,000 clones, 65% to 85% occurring once. This sample comprised CD4+ or CD8+ T cells sorted from blood, obtained in a trial of the OX40 agonist ivuxolimab. Source of these receptors: an adult with an advanced solid tumor such as melanoma, head and neck, liver or kidney cancer.

This clone was detected only a few times. This chain joins TRBV5-6 and TRBJ1-1, with TRBD1 matching 10 bases. V was clipped by 4 bases and J by 5 bases; unmatched bases: 5. Germline V CDR1 and CDR2: SGHDT, YYEEEE. The CDR3 length is 14 residues. The CDR3 loop is CASSQTGGWTEAFF. The CDR3 DNA sequence: TGTGCCAGCAGCCAGACAGGGGGCTGGACTGAAGCTTTCTTT.

The chain joins TRBV7-2 to TRBJ2-7; maybe TRBD2 (7 bases). V dropped 1 base and J dropped 7 bases, with 20 bases sitting between them. CDR3 length: 16 residues. Germline CDR1 and CDR2: SGHTA and FQGNSA. CDR3 sequence reads: CASSLGRGGRIREQYF. The CDR3 DNA follows: TGTGCCAGCAGCTTAGGAAGGGGGGGCAGGATTAGGGAGCAGTACTTC. Complete variable domain (other parts from reference TRBV7-2 and TRBJ2-7): GAGVSQSPSNKVTEKGKDVELRCDPISGHTALYWYRQSLGQGLEFLIYFQGNSAPDKSGLPSDRFSAERTGGSVSTLTIQRTQQEDSAVYLCASSLGRGGRIREQYFGPGTRLTVT.

The rearrangement joins TRBV10-3 to TRBJ2-5, with a weak D call TRBD2 (5 bases). The germline V and J ends were trimmed by 4 bases and 3 bases, with 9 bases remaining between them. This CDR3 region has 13 residues. CDR1 is ENHRY, CDR2 SYGVKD, per germline. This CDR3 reads CAISVANKETQYF. CDR3 bases: TGTGCCATCAGTGTAGCGAATAAAGAGACCCAGTACTTC.

J is TRBJ2-3 and V is TRBV7-9; maybe TRBD1 (5 bases). Looked up from germline, CDR1 is SEHNR and CDR2 is FQNEAQ (reference sequence). The V end was cut by 5 bases, the J end by 1 base, with 13 bases between. The CDR3 totals 15 residues. CDR3 loop: CASSLRQSGTDTQYF. In DNA form, the CDR3 reads TGTGCCAGCAGCCTTCGACAGTCTGGCACAGATACGCAGTATTTT.

The chain has TRBV11-2 and TRBJ2-5; D ambiguous. The germline gives CDR1 SGHAT, CDR2 FQNNGV. The CDR3 loop spans 14 amino acids. V was trimmed by 6 bases and J by 4 bases, leaving 15 bases between them. This chain's CDR3 is CASSTSYSRETQYF. In DNA, the CDR3 is TGTGCCAGCAGTACGAGCTACAGTAGAGAGACCCAGTACTTC.

This chain joins TRBV28 and TRBJ2-3, with D possibly TRBD2 on 6 matching bases. The CDR3 length is 14 residues. The V end lost 11 bases, the J end lost 3 bases, and 18 bases lay between the germline ends. Germline lookup yields CDR1 MDHEN and CDR2 SYDVKM. The CDR3 bases are TGTGCCTCTACAAGGCGGGGTAGAACAGATACGCAGTATTTT. This sequence encodes CASTRRGRTDTQYF.

This clone showed up just a few times. The chain uses TRBV28 and TRBJ1-4, with 7 nucleotides matching TRBD1. J gave up 0 bases and V 8 bases, and 9 bases lay outside the gene matches. CDR1 and CDR2 from the germline V gene are MDHEN and SYDVKM. This CDR3 spans 16 amino acids. Here the CDR3 reads CASLPGGTATNEKLFF. CDR3 DNA sequence: TGTGCCAGCCTCCCGGGGGGGACAGCAACTAATGAAAAACTGTTTTTT.

The rearrangement links TRBV18 to TRBJ1-5; TRBD1 might be the D (6 bases). Germline CDR1 is KGHSH and CDR2 is LQKENI. The CDR3 has 14 amino acids. V lost 1 base, J lost 2 bases, and 6 bases lay in between. The CDR3 region is CASSPQGGNQPQHF. The CDR3 nucleotides read TGTGCCAGCTCACCACAGGGGGGCAATCAGCCCCAGCATTTT.

This clone was seen only a few times. V and J are TRBV19 and TRBJ2-5, with TRBD2 identical over 14 bases. This CDR3 is built from 17 residues. Losses at the gene ends were 5 bases for V and 7 bases for J; bases not matched to a gene: 12. Germline CDR1 is LNHDA and CDR2 is SQIVND (reference sequence). The CDR3 is CASSPGLAGARGGTQYF. The CDR3 DNA is TGTGCCAGTAGTCCGGGACTAGCGGGGGCCCGCGGAGGGACCCAGTACTTC.

This sequence joins TRBV18 and TRBJ2-7, with D possibly called TRBD1 or TRBD2 (6 bases each). The CDR3 loop spans 14 amino acids. Germline V gives CDR1 KGHSH, CDR2 LQKENI. V gave up 6 bases and J gave up 6 bases, with 18 bases separating them. CDR3 coding DNA: TGTGCCAGCTCTTCCGGGACGGGGGCCTCCGAGCAGTACTTC. Its translation is CASSSGTGASEQYF.

V usage is TRBV30 and J usage is TRBJ1-3; D not certain. This CDR3 comprises 14 residues. Germline assignment: CDR1 GTSNPN and CDR2 SVGIG (reference sequence). V lost 4 bases, J lost 0 bases, and 10 bases lay in between. CDR3 in DNA: TGTGCCTGGAACCCTAAAGGCTCTGGAAACACCATATATTTT. Its translation: CAWNPKGSGNTIYF.

The rearrangement joins TRBV30 to TRBJ1-2, with 8 bases identical to TRBD1. The J segment lost 8 bases and the V segment lost 8 bases, leaving 22 bases of the junction unmatched. Germline CDR1 GTSNPN, CDR2 SVGIG (reference sequence). This CDR3 contains 16 residues. The CDR3 DNA sequence: TGTGCCGGACCAGGAGGTCCCAGGGGGCGCGAAATCGGCTACACCTTC. Translating it yields CAGPGGPRGREIGYTF.

The chain is built from TRBV11-3 and TRBJ1-1, with D maybe TRBD1 (6 bases). The CDR3 is 14 residues long. Looked up from germline, CDR1 is SGHNT and CDR2 is YENEEA. The V end lost 2 bases, the J end lost 1 base, and 8 bases lay between the germline ends. The CDR3, as DNA: TGTGCCAGCAGCTTACCGGGACAGAACACTGAAGCTTTCTTT. This codes for CASSLPGQNTEAFF.

This clone was recorded a few times. The gene calls are TRBV23-1 and TRBJ2-5; D is uncertain. TRBV23-1 is given ORF status, its function remaining uncertain. There are 13 residues in the CDR3. The V and J ends lost 2 bases and 3 bases respectively, with 7 bases between them. The CDR3 region has the DNA TGCGCCAGCAGTCAAGGTGGGGAAGAGACCCAGTACTTC. Residues: CASSQGGEETQYF.

The V gene is TRBV6-6, the J gene TRBJ1-4; no definite D call. The CDR3 sequence is 15 residues long. V shed 0 bases and J shed 8 bases, with 13 bases lying between them. Per the germline V gene, CDR1 is MNHNY and CDR2 is SVGAGI (reference sequence). CDR3 in DNA: TGTGCCAGCAGTTACTCGTGGAGGGCAGAAGAAAAACTGTTTTTT. Its translation is CASSYSWRAEEKLFF.

In nucleotides, the CDR3 is TGCGCCAGCAGCCAAGAGTATTCCGGACAGGGCTACACCTTC. As protein: CASSQEYSGQGYTF. The chain uses TRBV4-3 and TRBJ1-2; maybe TRBD1 (6 bases). This CDR3 has 14 amino acids. Trimming removed 0 bases from V and 8 bases from J, with 13 bases in between. Germline V CDR1 and CDR2: LGHNA, YSLEER.

The chain recombines TRBV5-1 with TRBJ1-1, with 8 bases identical to TRBD1. Germline V gene lookup returns CDR1 SGHRS and CDR2 YFSETQ. Trimming at V came to 4 bases and at J to 5 bases, leaving 7 bases not matched to a gene. CDR3 length: 14 residues. In nucleotides, the CDR3 is TGCGCCAGCAGCCAAGGACAGGGAGGAACTGAAGCTTTCTTT. It codes for CASSQGQGGTEAFF.

The J gene is TRBJ2-1, the V gene TRBV5-8; 12 bases align to TRBD2. There are 19 residues in the CDR3. The V segment lost 5 bases and the J segment 0 bases; nucleotides outside the gene matches: 12. Germline-derived CDR1 and CDR2 are SGHTS and YDEGEE. CDR3 nucleotide sequence: TGTGCCAGCAGGCAGAGGACTAGCGGGAAAACTAGCTCCTACAATGAGCAGTTCTTC. Encoded protein: CASRQRTSGKTSSYNEQFF.

This clone was recorded only once. The V gene is TRBV6-6, the J gene TRBJ2-5, with 11 positions matching TRBD2. Unmatched junction bases numbered 4, after V lost 6 bases and J lost 1 base. Germline-derived CDR1 and CDR2 are MNHNY and SVGAGI (reference sequence). CDR3 length: 15 amino acids. The CDR3 nucleotides are TGTGCCAGCAGGCCGGGACTAGCGGCCCAAGAGACCCAGTACTTC. Amino acid sequence: CASRPGLAAQETQYF.

Only a few counts were recorded for this clone. The chain has TRBV19 and TRBJ1-1, with D possibly being TRBD1 (5 bases). CDR3 length equals 16 residues. CDR1 is LNHDA and CDR2 is SQIVND in the germline V gene (reference sequence). V lost 6 bases and J 2 bases, leaving 19 bases between the germline ends. CDR3: CASSLPSGTGNTEAFF. The CDR3 nucleotides are TGTGCCAGTAGCCTCCCCTCGGGGACGGGAAACACTGAAGCTTTCTTT.